What follows are 2 T cell receptor beta chains derived from one specimen sequenced in a study of OX40 agonist ivuxolimab in advanced cancers. Assay: immunoSEQ multiplex PCR; the TCRdb copy retains only in-frame clones and omits some. This sample has around 67,000 clones, with around 83% found just once. This material consisted of CD4+ or CD8+ T cells sorted from blood, taken in a trial of the OX40 agonist ivuxolimab. These receptors were taken from an adult with an advanced solid tumor such as melanoma, head and neck, liver or kidney cancer.

This rearrangement joins TRBV4-3 to TRBJ2-7; D uncertain. The CDR3 is made up of 14 amino acids. Trimming took off 0 bases at V and 2 bases at J, with 8 bases between the two ends. Germline CDR1 LGHNA, CDR2 YSLEER. CDR3 loop: CASSQDLGPYEQYF. Written as DNA, the CDR3 is TGCGCCAGCAGCCAAGATCTAGGCCCCTACGAGCAGTACTTC.

The CDR3: CAWSPREPTDTQYF. The CDR3 DNA reads TGTGCCTGGAGTCCCCGGGAACCTACAGATACGCAGTATTTT. The V gene is TRBV30, the J gene TRBJ2-3; weak D call: TRBD2 (5 bases). This CDR3 region has 14 residues. Trimming stripped 2 bases from V and 3 bases from J, with 12 bases between. Germline V lookup: CDR1 GTSNPN, CDR2 SVGIG (reference sequence).